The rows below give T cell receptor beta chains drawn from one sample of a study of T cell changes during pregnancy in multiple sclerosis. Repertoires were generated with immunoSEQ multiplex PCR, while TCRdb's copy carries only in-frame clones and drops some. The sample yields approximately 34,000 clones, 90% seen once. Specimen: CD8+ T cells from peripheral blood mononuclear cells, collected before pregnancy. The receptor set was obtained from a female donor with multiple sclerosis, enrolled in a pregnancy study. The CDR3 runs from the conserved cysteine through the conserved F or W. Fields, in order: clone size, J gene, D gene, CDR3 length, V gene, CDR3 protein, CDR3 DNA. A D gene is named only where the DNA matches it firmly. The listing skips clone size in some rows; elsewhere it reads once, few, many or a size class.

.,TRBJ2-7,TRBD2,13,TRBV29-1,CSVEGGTTYEQYF,TGCAGCGTTGAAGGCGGGACTACCTACGAGCAGTACTTC
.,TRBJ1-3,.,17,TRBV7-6,CASSSSSGAASGNTIYF,TGTGCCAGCAGCTCATCTTCAGGGGCCGCCTCTGGAAACACCATATATTTT
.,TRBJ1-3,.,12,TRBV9,CASGAFGNTIYF,TGTGCCAGCGGGGCTTTTGGAAACACCATATATTTT
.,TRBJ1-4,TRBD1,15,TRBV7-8,CASSLGHRGLEKLFF,TGTGCCAGCAGCTTAGGGCACAGGGGGCTTGAAAAACTGTTTTTT
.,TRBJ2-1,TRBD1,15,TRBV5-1,CASSSSHDRDNEQFF,TGCGCCAGCAGCTCTAGCCATGACAGGGACAATGAGCAGTTCTTC
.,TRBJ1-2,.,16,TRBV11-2,CASSLDVAGGAYGYTF,TGTGCCAGCAGCTTAGATGTTGCCGGAGGGGCCTATGGCTACACCTTC
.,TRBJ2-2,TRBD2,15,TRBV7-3,CASSPGLAGSGELFF,TGTGCCAGCAGCCCCGGACTAGCGGGATCCGGGGAGCTGTTTTTT
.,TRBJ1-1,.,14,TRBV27,CASRPGVPITEAFF,TGTGCCAGCAGGCCCGGGGTTCCCATCACTGAAGCTTTCTTT
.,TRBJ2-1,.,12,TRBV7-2,CASSSTGTEQFF,TGTGCCAGCAGCTCTACAGGAACTGAGCAGTTCTTC
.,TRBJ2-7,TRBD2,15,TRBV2,CASRVTSGGKYEQYF,TGTGCCAGCAGGGTCACTAGCGGGGGGAAGTACGAGCAGTACTTC
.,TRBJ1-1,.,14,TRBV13,CASSPEGRPTEAFF,TGTGCCAGCAGCCCGGAGGGGAGACCCACTGAAGCTTTCTTT
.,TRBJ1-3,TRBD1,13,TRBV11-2,CASSYGTGSTIYF,TGTGCCAGCAGCTACGGGACAGGATCCACCATATATTTT
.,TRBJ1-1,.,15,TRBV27,CASSSRDTANTEAFF,TGTGCCAGCAGTTCCCGGGACACAGCGAACACTGAAGCTTTCTTT
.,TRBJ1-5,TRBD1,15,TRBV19,CASSMTGSRDQPQHF,TGTGCCAGTAGCATGACAGGGTCTCGTGATCAGCCCCAGCATTTT
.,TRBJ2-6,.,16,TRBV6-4,CASSDSASSGANVLTF,TGTGCCAGCAGTGACTCAGCTAGCTCTGGGGCCAACGTCCTGACTTTC
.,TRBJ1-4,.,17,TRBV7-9,CASSLFALRATNEKLFF,TGTGCCAGCAGCTTATTCGCCCTCCGGGCAACTAATGAAAAACTGTTTTTT
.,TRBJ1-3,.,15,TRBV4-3,CASSPHRAPGNTIYF,TGCGCCAGCAGCCCCCACAGGGCACCTGGAAACACCATATATTTT
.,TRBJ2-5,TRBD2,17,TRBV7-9,CASSSVSGGIKGETQYF,TGTGCCAGCAGCTCAGTTAGCGGGGGGATAAAGGGAGAGACCCAGTACTTC
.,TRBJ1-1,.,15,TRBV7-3,CASSPRGAMNTEAFF,TGTGCCAGCAGCCCTCGGGGGGCCATGAACACTGAAGCTTTCTTT
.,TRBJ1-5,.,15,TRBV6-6,CASRNTEISNQPQHF,TGTGCCAGCAGAAATACAGAGATTAGCAATCAGCCCCAGCATTTT
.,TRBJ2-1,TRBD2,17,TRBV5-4,CASSSPGGTSGYNEQFF,TGTGCCAGCAGCTCGCCCGGTGGGACTAGCGGTTACAATGAGCAGTTCTTC
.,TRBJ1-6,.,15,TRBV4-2,CASSPEGIGPSPLHF,TGTGCCAGCAGCCCGGAGGGTATAGGGCCTTCACCCCTCCACTTT
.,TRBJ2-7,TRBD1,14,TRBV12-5,CASGWGTGAYEQYF,TGTGCTAGTGGTTGGGGGACAGGGGCCTACGAGCAGTACTTC
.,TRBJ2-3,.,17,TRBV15,CATRYPGGLSGTDTQYF,TGTGCCACGAGATATCCCGGGGGGCTAAGTGGCACAGATACGCAGTATTTT
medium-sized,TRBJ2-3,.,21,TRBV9,CASSGPGSSDRAGGHTDTQYF,TGTGCCAGCAGCGGACCGGGTTCTAGCGACCGAGCCGGTGGACACACAGATACGCAGTATTTT
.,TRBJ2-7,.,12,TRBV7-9,CASSSPIDEQYF,TGTGCCAGCAGCTCCCCTATCGACGAGCAGTACTTC
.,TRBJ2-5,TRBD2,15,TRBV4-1,CASSQGGRTQETQYF,TGCGCCAGCAGCCAAGGCGGGAGGACGCAAGAGACCCAGTACTTC
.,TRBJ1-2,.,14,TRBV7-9,CASSFPREVNGYTF,TGTGCCAGCAGCTTCCCCCGGGAGGTAAATGGCTACACCTTC
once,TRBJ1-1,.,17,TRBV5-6,CASSLWGGLWGNTEAFF,TGTGCCAGCAGCTTGTGGGGGGGGCTCTGGGGTAACACTGAAGCTTTCTTT
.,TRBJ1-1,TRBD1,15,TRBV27,CASSQGQAMNTEAFF,TGTGCCAGCAGTCAAGGACAGGCCATGAACACTGAAGCTTTCTTT
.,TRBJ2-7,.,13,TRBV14,CASSQGRGLGQYF,TGTGCCAGCAGCCAAGGACGGGGATTGGGGCAGTACTTC
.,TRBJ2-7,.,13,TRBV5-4,CASSPGFSYEQYF,TGTGCCAGCAGCCCAGGGTTCTCCTACGAGCAGTACTTC
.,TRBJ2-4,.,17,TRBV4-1,CASSPGGGGESKNIQYF,TGCGCCAGCAGCCCGGGGGGCGGGGGTGAATCCAAAAACATTCAGTACTTC
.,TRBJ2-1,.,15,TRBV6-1,CASSEGDTPYNEQFF,TGTGCCAGCAGTGAAGGGGACACCCCCTACAATGAGCAGTTCTTC
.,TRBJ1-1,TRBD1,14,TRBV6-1,CASRLEEGALQAFF,TGTGCCAGCAGGCTCGAGGAGGGGGCCCTCCAAGCTTTCTTT
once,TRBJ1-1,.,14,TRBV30,CAWSPRGGPTEAFF,TGTGCCTGGAGTCCAAGGGGGGGGCCCACTGAAGCTTTCTTT
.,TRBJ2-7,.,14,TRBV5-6,CASSLSQGLYEQYF,TGTGCCAGCAGCTTGAGTCAGGGGTTATACGAGCAGTACTTC
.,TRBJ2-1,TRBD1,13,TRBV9,CASSGKTGNEQFF,TGTGCCAGCAGCGGGAAGACAGGGAATGAGCAGTTCTTC
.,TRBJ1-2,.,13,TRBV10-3,CAISDYGSGGYTF,TGTGCCATCAGTGACTATGGGAGTGGAGGCTACACCTTC
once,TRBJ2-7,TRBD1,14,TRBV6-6,CASNMDRGLYEQYF,TGTGCCAGCAACATGGACAGGGGGCTCTACGAGCAGTACTTC
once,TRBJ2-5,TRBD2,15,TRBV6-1,CASSGLAGEQETQYF,TGTGCCAGCAGTGGACTAGCGGGGGAACAAGAGACCCAGTACTTC
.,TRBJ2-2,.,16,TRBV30,CACPWVGTTDTGELFF,TGTGCCTGCCCCTGGGTAGGGACAACCGACACCGGGGAGCTGTTTTTT
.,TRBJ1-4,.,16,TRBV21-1,CASSTSGRGTDEKLFF,TGTGCCAGCAGCACCTCAGGGCGGGGAACGGATGAAAAACTGTTTTTT
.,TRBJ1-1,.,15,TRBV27,CASSFLGASGTEAFF,TGTGCCAGCAGTTTTTTGGGGGCCTCAGGCACTGAAGCTTTCTTT
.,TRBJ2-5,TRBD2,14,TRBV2,CASKPSGGGETQYF,TGTGCCAGCAAGCCTAGCGGGGGTGGGGAGACCCAGTACTTC
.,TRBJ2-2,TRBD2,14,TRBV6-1,CVSRLAGEGGELFF,TGTGTTAGTAGGCTAGCGGGAGAAGGCGGGGAGCTGTTTTTT
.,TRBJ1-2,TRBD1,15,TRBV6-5,CASSYGTGQIYGYTF,TGTGCCAGCAGTTACGGGACAGGGCAAATCTATGGCTACACCTTC
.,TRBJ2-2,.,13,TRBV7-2,CASSPSGVGELFF,TGTGCCAGCAGCCCAAGCGGAGTCGGGGAGCTGTTTTTT
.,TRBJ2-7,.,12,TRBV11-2,CASSFSPYEQYF,TGTGCCAGCAGCTTCTCCCCCTACGAGCAGTACTTC
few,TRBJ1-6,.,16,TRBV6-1,CASSEEVGTLNSPLHF,TGTGCCAGCAGTGAAGAGGTTGGGACACTCAATTCACCCCTCCACTTT
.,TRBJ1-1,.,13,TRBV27,CASSLMSAAEAFF,TGTGCCAGCAGTTTAATGTCGGCGGCTGAAGCTTTCTTT
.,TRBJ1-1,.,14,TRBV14,CASSQTGSFLPPFF,TGTGCCAGCAGCCAGACGGGTAGTTTCCTTCCCCCTTTCTTT
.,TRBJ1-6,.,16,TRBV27,CASSLSRGIYNSPLHF,TGTGCCAGCAGTTTATCGCGAGGGATTTATAATTCACCCCTCCACTTT